This T cell receptor beta chain was retrieved from a study of T cell responses to AZD1222 COVID-19 vaccine. General study points: Donors were mostly white British, more females; clonal diversity possibly underestimated. Researchers took repertoire samples only after the peak T cell response had come. The study identified only five to seven AZD1222 recipients as seropositive at baseline.

A remark on this clone: The antigen is unknown.

Per the germline V gene, CDR1 is SGHKS and CDR2 is YYEKEE (reference sequence). V dropped 0 bases and J dropped 4 bases, with 16 bases sitting between them. This CDR3 is built from 16 residues. Sequencing was performed with immunoSEQ multiplex PCR; in TCRdb, only in-frame clones are kept and a portion is missing. The profile shows about 120,000 clones, over 70% of them singletons. The sample was peripheral blood, taken on day 0 of AZD1222 vaccination. The chain recombines TRBV5-5 with TRBJ1-1, with D perhaps TRBD1 (5 bases). This TCR came from an adult in good health. CDR3 residues: CASSLGRAWGTTEAFF. The CDR3, as DNA: TGTGCCAGCAGCTTGGGGAGGGCTTGGGGGACCACTGAAGCTTTCTTT.